One sample yielded the 30 T cell receptor beta chains listed below, sequenced in a study of T cells in Graves' hyperthyroidism and ophthalmopathy. Amplified TCR beta CDR3 regions derived from RNA transcripts. During a first-round RT-PCR of the TCR CDR3, the HTBI primer set was used. TCRdb reprocessed the multiplex PCR reads via MiXCR and lists one record per CDR3 protein. The data contain hundreds of thousands of distinct CDR3 sequences, about 15% of them singletons. Sequencing was carried out using blood. The receptor source for this set is a woman aged 50 to 65 with Graves' ophthalmopathy.

The V call is TRBV20-1, the J call TRBJ1-2; D gene uncertain. The V and J ends lost 5 bases and 2 bases respectively, with 6 bases between them. This CDR3 region has 11 residues. Per the germline V gene, CDR1 is DFQATT and CDR2 is SNEGSKA (reference sequence). The CDR3 loop reads CSAWGNYGYTF. For the CDR3, the DNA is TGCAGTGCTTGGGGAAACTATGGCTACACCTTC.

This chain joins TRBV12-3 or TRBV12-4 and TRBJ1-3, with 11 positions matching TRBD1. V trimming: 6 bases; J trimming: 4 bases; junction bases outside the gene matches: 8. CDR3 size: 16 residues. The CDR3 reads CASSPDRGRLGNTIYF. The CDR3 coding sequence is TGTGCCAGCAGCCCGGACAGGGGGCGCTTAGGAAACACCATATATTTT.

This clonotype appeared a few times. V and J are TRBV9 and TRBJ2-5; D is unclear. CDR3 length equals 13 residues. In germline, CDR1 is SGDLS, CDR2 YYNGEE. Between the trimmed V and J ends, which lost 2 bases and 1 base, there was a span of 6 bases. The CDR3 nucleotides are TGTGCCAGCAGCGTGATGATCCAAGAGACCCAGTACTTC. This encodes CASSVMIQETQYF.

This clonotype was seen at least ten times. J is TRBJ2-5 and V is TRBV2; 8 bases fit TRBD1. CDR1 is SNHLY, CDR2 FYNNEI, per germline. The junction had 6 bases not matched to a gene; V was cut back by 5 bases and J by 4 bases. This CDR3 has 14 residues. CDR3: CASSLRGQGETQYF. The CDR3 DNA reads TGTGCCAGCAGTCTTAGAGGACAGGGAGAGACCCAGTACTTC. The variable domain in full, completed from reference TRBV2 and TRBJ2-5, reads EPEVTQTPSHQVTQMGQEVILRCVPISNHLYFYWYRQILGQKVEFLVSFYNNEISEKSEIFDDQFSVERPDGSNFTLKIRSTKLEDSAMYFCASSLRGQGETQYFGPGTRLLVL.

This clonotype showed up many times. This chain connects TRBV7-2 to TRBJ1-2; tentative D call: TRBD1 (6 bases). CDR3 size: 14 residues. From germline, CDR1 is SGHTA and CDR2 FQGNSA. V dropped 5 bases and J dropped 2 bases, with 12 bases sitting between them. The chain's CDR3 is CASSRAGQNYGYTF. CDR3 nucleotides: TGTGCCAGCAGCCGCGCCGGACAGAACTATGGCTACACCTTC.

V is TRBV27 and J is TRBJ1-5; D might be TRBD1 (6 bases). There are 16 residues in the CDR3. Trimming removed 0 bases at V and 1 base at J, with 10 bases between. CDR1 is MNHEY, CDR2 SMNVEV, per germline (reference sequence). CDR3 DNA: TGTGCCAGCAGTTTATCGGGCACAGGGAGCAATCAGCCCCAGCATTTT. Translation: CASSLSGTGSNQPQHF.

About this clonotype itself: Since a much larger clone is just one base distant, this may be a read error. The CDR3 nucleotides are TGTGCCAGCAATACCCCTAGCGGGATTACCCACAATGAGCAGTACTTC. Translated, it gives CASNTPSGITHNEQYF. The genes are TRBV2 and TRBJ2-1; 9 positions match TRBD2. The J call could be wrong; TRBJ2-7 is a better fit for the DNA end. CDR3 length: 16 amino acids. Germline loops: CDR1 SNHLY, CDR2 FYNNEI.

The V call is TRBV3-1, the J call TRBJ2-3, with TRBD2 matching over 8 bases. The length of the CDR3 is 14 residues. V lost 1 base, J lost 3 bases, and 0 bases stayed unmatched. Germline V gives CDR1 LGHDT, CDR2 YNNKEL (reference sequence). DNA of the CDR3: TGTGCCAGCAGCCAAGGCGGGAGGACAGATACGCAGTATTTT. Encoded protein: CASSQGGRTDTQYF.

A few counts support this clonotype. V usage is TRBV20-1 and J usage is TRBJ1-1; D remains unclear. Germline loops: CDR1 DFQATT, CDR2 SNEGSKA (reference sequence). Trimming pared 3 bases from V and 5 bases from J, leaving 13 bases between. The CDR3 contains 13 residues. CDR3 nucleotides: TGCAGTGCTAGGCCCCCGGTTCGAACTGAAGCTTTCTTT. As protein: CSARPPVRTEAFF.

In this sample, this clonotype turned up many times. The chain links TRBV20-1 to TRBJ2-7; 9 positions agree with TRBD2. The CDR3 has 13 amino acids. Trimming at V came to 5 bases and at J to 4 bases, leaving 6 bases not matched to a gene. Per germline, CDR1 DFQATT and CDR2 SNEGSKA (reference sequence). CDR3 in amino acids: CSAAAGGWYEQYF. DNA of the CDR3: TGCAGTGCTGCAGCGGGAGGTTGGTACGAGCAGTACTTC.

This clonotype has a handful of counts. The chain carries TRBV27 and TRBJ1-2, with TRBD1 identical over 9 bases. CDR3 length: 14 amino acids. Looked up from germline, CDR1 is MNHEY and CDR2 is SMNVEV (reference sequence). J gave up 2 bases and V 6 bases, and 4 bases lay outside the gene matches. DNA for the CDR3: TGTGCCAGCAGCCGGACAGGGGTAAACTATGGCTACACCTTC. Translating it yields CASSRTGVNYGYTF.

The chain joins TRBV13 to TRBJ1-1; weak D call: TRBD1 (6 bases). The length of the CDR3 is 14 residues. The germline V gene encodes CDR1 PRHDT and CDR2 FYEKMQ (reference sequence). V gave up 3 bases and J gave up 1 base, with 9 bases separating them. CDR3 residues: CASSFRGENTEAFF. DNA for the CDR3: TGTGCCAGCAGCTTTAGGGGGGAGAACACTGAAGCTTTCTTT.

This clonotype was detected only once. An end of the junction does not agree with germline; a read error may underlie this. The chain couples TRBV15 to TRBJ2-7; D is undetermined. Germline CDR1 reads LNHNV; CDR2 reads YYDKDF (reference sequence). CDR3 length equals 15 residues. The CDR3 spells CATSRDKVTSYKQYF. CDR3 in DNA: TGTGCCACCAGCAGAGATAAAGTGACCTCCTACAAGCAGTACTTC.

This clonotype came up many times. V and J are TRBV29-1 and TRBJ1-1, with D perhaps TRBD1 (6 bases). The CDR3 is 13 residues long. The V gene's germline CDR1 is SQVTM and CDR2 ANQGSEA. Trimming stripped 4 bases from V and 0 bases from J, with 9 bases between. The CDR3 sequence: CSVGGQLNTEAFF. CDR3 DNA: TGCAGCGTTGGAGGACAGTTGAACACTGAAGCTTTCTTT. The variable domain in full, completed from reference TRBV29-1 and TRBJ1-1, reads SAVISQKPSRDICQRGTSLTIQCQVDSQVTMMFWYRQQPGQSLTLIATANQGSEATYESGFVIDKFPISRPNLTFSTLTVSNMSPEDSSIYLCSVGGQLNTEAFFGQGTRLTVV.

V usage is TRBV10-3 and J usage is TRBJ2-2, with a possible D match to TRBD1 (5 bases). Germline CDR1 ENHRY, CDR2 SYGVKD. V was trimmed by 5 bases and J by 6 bases, leaving 7 bases between them. The CDR3 has 12 amino acids. The CDR3 DNA follows: TGTGCCATCAGTCAGGGCGCCGGGGAGCTGTTTTTT. It specifies CAISQGAGELFF.

The J gene is TRBJ1-6, the V gene TRBV19; D might be TRBD1 (5 bases). The CDR3 consists of 14 residues. V shed 8 bases and J shed 7 bases, with 15 bases lying between them. Germline lookup yields CDR1 LNHDA and CDR2 SQIVND (reference sequence). The CDR3 is CASFSGTGNSPLHF. The CDR3 coding sequence is TGTGCCAGTTTCTCCGGGACGGGAAATTCACCCCTCCACTTT.

Turning to this clonotype: One end of the junction fails to match germline, which may point to a read error. The chain joins TRBV5-1 to TRBJ2-3, with TRBD2 matching over 7 bases. The CDR3 totals 15 residues. CDR1 and CDR2 from the germline V gene are SGHRS and YFSETQ. The CDR3 region has the DNA TGCGCCAGCAACCGTTGGGGGAGGGAGACAGATACGCAGTGTTTT. Protein sequence: CASNRWGRETDTQCF.

This clonotype occurred many times. V and J are TRBV20-1 and TRBJ2-7, with TRBD1 identical over 8 bases. Germline CDR1 DFQATT, CDR2 SNEGSKA (reference sequence). V was pared by 6 bases and J by 7 bases, with 20 bases of the junction left unmatched. This CDR3 is 16 amino acids long. CDR3 coding DNA: TGCAGTGCCAATCGTCGGGCCCCGGGCAGGGGGCTTGAGCAGTACTTC. Its translation: CSANRRAPGRGLEQYF.

Concerning this clonotype: Being one base from a much bigger clone, this may be a read error. Because the CDR3 is missing its conserved closing phenylalanine or tryptophan, this is likely a read error. J is TRBJ2-5 and V is TRBV20-1; either TRBD1 or TRBD2 may fit D (5 bases each). The germline CDR1 and CDR2 sequences are DFQATT and SNEGSKA (reference sequence). The CDR3 is made up of 13 amino acids. Trimming took 0 bases from V and 5 from J, leaving 10 bases between them. DNA of the CDR3: TGCAGTGCTAGAGATGGGGGTGGGGAGACCCAGTACCTC. Translating it yields CSARDGGGETQYL.

This clonotype was recorded many times. The chain has TRBV20-1 and TRBJ2-1; D assignment may be TRBD1 or TRBD2 (5 bases each). The CDR3 totals 13 residues. V dropped 3 bases and J dropped 4 bases, with 10 bases sitting between them. Germline CDR1 is DFQATT and CDR2 is SNEGSKA (reference sequence). The CDR3 loop is CSARGTGYNEQFF. The CDR3 DNA sequence: TGCAGTGCTAGGGGGACGGGATACAATGAGCAGTTCTTC.

This clonotype was seen at least ten times. CDR3 bases: TGTGCCAGCAGTTTAGTTCCTGGGAATCAGCCCCAGCATTTT. Translation gives CASSLVPGNQPQHF. The rearrangement uses TRBV27 and TRBJ1-5; no definite D call. The CDR3 runs to 14 residues. Germline V gives CDR1 MNHEY, CDR2 SMNVEV (reference sequence). Trimming removed 2 bases from V and 4 bases from J, with 9 bases in between.

This clonotype was observed a few times. The chain combines TRBV5-1 with TRBJ2-5; D tentatively fits TRBD1 or TRBD2 (5 bases each). There are 15 residues in the CDR3. Germline V gene data show CDR1 as SGHRS and CDR2 as YFSETQ. V was pared by 0 bases and J by 1 base, with 10 bases between. CDR3 in DNA: TGCGCCAGCAGCTTGGGTACAGGAGGCCAAGAGACCCAGTACTTC. The encoded protein is CASSLGTGGQETQYF.

This clonotype came up many times. This chain connects TRBV12-3 or TRBV12-4 to TRBJ2-3, with a possible D match to TRBD2 (6 bases). The CDR3 totals 16 residues. V lost 6 bases and J lost 3, with 19 bases in between. This chain's CDR3 is CASRRVEGGRTDTQYF. As DNA, the CDR3 is TGTGCCAGCAGAAGGGTGGAGGGTGGTAGGACAGATACGCAGTATTTT.

CDR3 residues: CASSLAGVLDEQYF. The DNA of the CDR3 is TGTGCCAGCAGTTTAGCGGGAGTGTTAGACGAGCAGTACTTC. The chain carries TRBV27 and TRBJ2-7; 7 nucleotides align to TRBD2. Looked up from germline, CDR1 is MNHEY and CDR2 is SMNVEV (reference sequence). Trimming took 2 bases from V and 5 from J; bases not matched to a gene: 6. The CDR3 covers 14 residues.

About this clonotype itself: A clone one base away is much larger, so this may be a read error. CDR3 in amino acids: CASSQGPSYEQHF. The DNA for the CDR3 is TGTGCCAGCTCACAGGGTCCTTCCTACGAGCAGCACTTC. V usage is TRBV18 and J usage is TRBJ2-7, with D unclear. CDR3 size: 13 residues. The germline V gene encodes CDR1 KGHSH and CDR2 LQKENI.

This clonotype was counted many times. The rearrangement links TRBV19 to TRBJ2-1; D possibly corresponds to TRBD2 (6 bases). In germline, CDR1 is LNHDA, CDR2 SQIVND (reference sequence). The CDR3 sequence is 16 residues long. Trimming took 5 bases from V and 0 from J, leaving 14 bases between them. In DNA, the CDR3 is TGTGCCAGTAGTGGTGGAGGGGCTAGCTCCTACAATGAGCAGTTCTTC. It encodes CASSGGGASSYNEQFF. Filled out from reference TRBV19 and TRBJ2-1, the complete variable domain reads DGGITQSPKYLFRKEGQNVTLSCEQNLNHDAMYWYRQDPGQGLRLIYYSQIVNDFQKGDIAEGYSVSREKKESFPLTVTSAQKNPTAFYLCASSGGGASSYNEQFFGPGTRLTVL.

This chain connects TRBV6-1 to TRBJ2-3; TRBD1 agrees at 7 bases. V shed 6 bases and J 6 bases; nucleotides not matched to a gene: 6. In germline, CDR1 is MNHNS, CDR2 SASEGT. The CDR3 consists of 13 residues. CDR3: CASRILTGDTQYF. In DNA form, the CDR3 reads TGTGCCAGCAGAATATTGACAGGGGATACGCAGTATTTT.

The chain links TRBV19 to TRBJ2-3, with a tentative D call TRBD1 (6 bases). Looked up from germline, CDR1 is LNHDA and CDR2 is SQIVND (reference sequence). There are 13 residues in the CDR3. V shed 6 bases and J shed 4 bases, with 11 bases lying between them. The CDR3 here is CASSRGTPDTQYF. The CDR3 DNA is TGTGCCAGTAGCCGTGGGACACCAGATACGCAGTATTTT.

The J gene is TRBJ1-2, the V gene TRBV4-1; D is perhaps TRBD1 (5 bases). The CDR3 covers 14 residues. The V gene's germline CDR1 is MGHRA and CDR2 YSYEKL. Trimming took off 1 base at V and 8 bases at J, with 14 bases between the two ends. The CDR3 loop is CASSQVSRDHGYTF. In DNA form, the CDR3 reads TGCGCCAGCAGCCAAGTTTCCAGGGATCACGGCTACACCTTC.

This clonotype was observed many times. V and J are TRBV20-1 and TRBJ2-7; 13 bases agree with TRBD2. V shed 2 bases and J 7 bases; nucleotides not matched to a gene: 2. This CDR3 spans 13 amino acids. Germline loops: CDR1 DFQATT, CDR2 SNEGSKA (reference sequence). CDR3 residues: CSARILAGGEQYF. The CDR3 DNA reads as TGCAGTGCTAGAATACTAGCGGGAGGGGAGCAGTACTTC.